This is a list of T cell receptor beta chains from one sample in a study of T cells after yellow fever vaccination. TCRdb used MiXCR to reprocess the 5' RACE reads, holding one entry per CDR3 protein. The top ten hold under 4% of the sample, which has around 320,000 distinct CDR3 sequences, about 11% seen once. The starting material was CD4+ T cells sorted from PBMCs, obtained 45 days after the yellow fever booster vaccination. These receptors were collected from a man between 18 and 35 years old who received the YFV17D yellow fever vaccine. CDR3s include the opening cysteine and the closing phenylalanine or tryptophan. The order of the fields is J gene, D gene, clone size, V gene, CDR3 DNA, CDR3 protein. The D gene is left open where the match is weak. Clone size is shown for a subset of rows, as once, few, many or a class of expanded clone.

TRBJ2-1 | TRBD2 | many | TRBV6-2/TRBV6-3 | TGTGCCAGCAAAGACACGACTAGCGGGGGCTCCCGGCAGTTCTTC | CASKDTTSGGSRQFF
TRBJ2-5 | TRBD1 | few | TRBV11-2 | TGTGCCAGCAGCGATAGAAGGGACAGCCAAGAGACCCAGTACTTC | CASSDRRDSQETQYF
TRBJ2-2 | TRBD1 | - | TRBV6-5 | TGTGCCAGCAGTGCCGACAGGGCCAGGGAGCTGTTTTTT | CASSADRARELFF
TRBJ2-3 | TRBD2 | - | TRBV5-1 | TGCGCCAGCAGCTTGGGTACTAGCGGCGGCCGCACAGATACGCAGTATTTT | CASSLGTSGGRTDTQYF
TRBJ2-3 | - | few | TRBV10-3 | TGTGCCATCAGTGTACAGGGCACAGATACGCAGTATTTT | CAISVQGTDTQYF
TRBJ2-3 | - | few | TRBV5-1 | TGCGCCAGCAGCTTGGCGCGGGCCACAGGAGATACGCAGTATTTT | CASSLARATGDTQYF
TRBJ2-3 | - | - | TRBV20-1 | TGCAGTGCTGGGGGTGGGCGTGGCACAGATACGCAGTATTTT | CSAGGGRGTDTQYF
TRBJ1-5 | - | few | TRBV5-6 | TGTGCCAGCAGCTTGTTTGGGGGCAGCAATCAGCCCCAGCATTTT | CASSLFGGSNQPQHF
TRBJ2-1 | - | - | TRBV2 | TGTGCCAGCAGTGAAGGACGCCACAATGAGCAGTTCTTC | CASSEGRHNEQFF
TRBJ2-3 | TRBD2 | few | TRBV9 | TGTGCCAGCAGCGTAGGCGGGGGGGCCTCGTGGACTAGCACAGATACGCAGTATTTT | CASSVGGGASWTSTDTQYF
TRBJ2-2 | - | - | TRBV29-1 | TGCAGCCGTAGACGACGGGACACCGGGGAGCTGTTTTTT | CSRRRRDTGELFF
TRBJ2-7 | - | few | TRBV13 | TGTGCCAGCAGCTTCGAACGAGCGGACGAGCAGTACTTC | CASSFERADEQYF
TRBJ1-5 | TRBD1 | few | TRBV4-2 | TGTGCCAGCAGCCGCTTAGGGGGCCCCAATCAGCCCCAGCATTTT | CASSRLGGPNQPQHF
TRBJ1-2 | - | few | TRBV7-9 | TGTGCCAGCAGCTTAGCGTCAGGGAACTATGGCTACACCTTC | CASSLASGNYGYTF
TRBJ2-5 | - | few | TRBV27 | TGTGCCAGCAGACAACTAGCAATAGGCCCAGAGACCCAGTACTTC | CASRQLAIGPETQYF
TRBJ1-2 | - | few | TRBV4-3 | TGCGCCAGCAGCCAAGATCAGGGAAACTATGGCTACACCTTC | CASSQDQGNYGYTF
TRBJ2-4 | - | many | TRBV20-1 | TGCAGTGCTCTCCCAGGGGGGACAGCCAAAAACATTCAGTACTTC | CSALPGGTAKNIQYF
TRBJ1-6 | - | few | TRBV2 | TGTGCCAGCACCGCGGGAAATTCACCCCTCCACTTT | CASTAGNSPLHF
TRBJ2-7 | - | - | TRBV20-1 | TGCAGTGCTAAAGGGAACAAGTATGATACCTACGAGCAGTACTTC | CSAKGNKYDTYEQYF
TRBJ2-3 | TRBD2 | few | TRBV4-2 | TGTGCCAGCAGCCGGGCCCTCAAGAGACTAGCGGGGGGTGGAGATACGCAGTATTTT | CASSRALKRLAGGGDTQYF
TRBJ2-1 | - | - | TRBV6-5 | TGTGCCAGCAGTTACTCTCGGATGTACAATGAGCAGTTCTTC | CASSYSRMYNEQFF
TRBJ2-1 | TRBD2 | many | TRBV6-2/TRBV6-3 | TGTGCCAGCAGTTTTCTACCAGCGGGGTACAATGAGCAGTTCTTC | CASSFLPAGYNEQFF
TRBJ1-5 | TRBD1 | - | TRBV6-1 | TGTGCCAGCAGTGGGGGACAGGTTGGCAATCAGCCCCAGCATTTT | CASSGGQVGNQPQHF
TRBJ1-1 | TRBD1 | - | TRBV4-1 | TGCGCCAGCAGCTCCACTATGCAAGGGGAGGGGGCCACTGAAGCTTTCTTT | CASSSTMQGEGATEAFF
TRBJ1-1 | - | few | TRBV12-3/TRBV12-4 | TGTGCCAGCAGTTTAGGCCACCAAAAAGCTTTCTTT | CASSLGHQKAFF
TRBJ2-3 | - | many | TRBV9 | TGTGCCAGCAGCGTAGGAGGGACGGAACTCACAGATACGCAGTATTTT | CASSVGGTELTDTQYF
TRBJ1-5 | - | few | TRBV7-2 | TGTGCCAGCAGCTTAGAATTTCAACAGCCCCAGCATTTT | CASSLEFQQPQHF
TRBJ1-2 | TRBD1 | few | TRBV7-2 | TGTGCCAGCAGCCCGACAGGGGGAGGAGGCTATGGCTACACCTTC | CASSPTGGGGYGYTF
TRBJ1-3 | - | - | TRBV5-6 | TGTGCCAGCAGCTCGCGGACGCTCGGATACTCTGGAAACACCATATATTTT | CASSSRTLGYSGNTIYF
TRBJ2-1 | - | few | TRBV2 | TGTGCCAGCAGTGAATTCTATGAGCAGTTCTTC | CASSEFYEQFF
TRBJ1-2 | TRBD1 | - | TRBV12-3/TRBV12-4 | TGTGCCAGCAGGTTATCGCCGGGACAGGGGGTATATGGCTACACCTTC | CASRLSPGQGVYGYTF
TRBJ1-5 | TRBD1 | few | TRBV6-2/TRBV6-3 | TGTGCCAGCAGTTACATTGGACAGGGCAATCAGCCCCAGCATTTT | CASSYIGQGNQPQHF
TRBJ1-5 | - | - | TRBV6-6 | TGTGCCAGCACCTTAAGGGGGGCCAATCAGCCCCAGCATTTT | CASTLRGANQPQHF
TRBJ1-2 | - | few | TRBV5-1 | TGCGCCAGCAGCTTGGTCCTGGGATCAGATCCTTGGGGCTACACCTTC | CASSLVLGSDPWGYTF
TRBJ1-5 | - | few | TRBV9 | TGTGCCAGCAGCTCGAGGGGAGGGTACAATCAGCCCCAGCATTTT | CASSSRGGYNQPQHF
TRBJ2-1 | TRBD1 | - | TRBV29-1 | TGCAGCGGCGGAGGACAGGGGGCGGTTGAGCAGTTCTTC | CSGGGQGAVEQFF
TRBJ2-5 | TRBD2 | few | TRBV4-1 | TGCGCCAGCAGCCAAGATTCTAGCGGGGCGTCCCAAGAGACCCAGTACTTC | CASSQDSSGASQETQYF
TRBJ2-3 | - | - | TRBV20-1 | TGCAGTCGCCCGCATGGAGATACGCAGTATTTT | CSRPHGDTQYF
TRBJ1-2 | - | few | TRBV29-1 | TGCAGCGATGTATCGGGCTACACCTTC | CSDVSGYTF
TRBJ2-7 | TRBD2 | few | TRBV4-1 | TGCGCCAGCAGCCGGCGTCGTAGCGGGGTATCCTCCTACGAGCAGTACTTC | CASSRRRSGVSSYEQYF
TRBJ1-2 | TRBD1 | few | TRBV2 | TGTGCCAGCAAACGGGGACAGGGTTCGGGTGGCTACACCTTC | CASKRGQGSGGYTF
TRBJ2-7 | - | many | TRBV4-3 | TGCGCCAGCAGCCAAGGAGGAGGACGCGAGCAGTACTTC | CASSQGGGREQYF
TRBJ1-3 | TRBD1 | - | TRBV7-2 | TGTGCCAGCAGCTTAGGCGGCTACAGGGGGCAGGATGGAAACACCATATATTTT | CASSLGGYRGQDGNTIYF